One sample yielded the 27 T cell receptor beta chains listed below, sequenced in a study of blood T cell repertoires in COVID-19. TCRdb's table, derived via immunoSEQ multiplex PCR, lists solely in-frame clones and lacks some. The sample carries around 110,000 clones, roughly 84% recorded once. Sequenced sample: peripheral blood. All receptors come from a human donor in a cohort sampled during active COVID-19.

The chain is built from TRBV7-6 and TRBJ2-7; 9 bases agree with TRBD1. In germline, CDR1 is SGHVS, CDR2 FNYEAQ. The CDR3 runs 15 residues. Trimming cost V 2 bases and J 4 bases; bases outside gene matches: 6. The CDR3 DNA is TGTGCCAGCAGCTTAACCCAGACAGGGGGTTACGAGCAGTACTTC. Amino acid sequence: CASSLTQTGGYEQYF.

The chain has TRBV7-2 and TRBJ1-4; a possible D gene is TRBD1 (6 bases). Trimming took 5 bases from V and 3 from J, leaving 13 bases between them. The CDR3 length is 15 residues. Germline CDR1 reads SGHTA; CDR2 reads FQGNSA. CDR3 DNA sequence: TGTGCCAGCAGCGCTACCGGGACATCTAATGAAAAACTGTTTTTT. Protein: CASSATGTSNEKLFF.

J is TRBJ2-7 and V is TRBV4-1; D is unclear. The germline V and J ends were trimmed by 1 base and 3 bases, with 10 bases remaining between them. The CDR3 loop spans 14 amino acids. Germline V gene sequence: CDR1 MGHRA, CDR2 YSYEKL. CDR3 in DNA: TGCGCCAGCAGCCAAGTGTGGCCGAACTACGAGCAGTACTTC. This sequence encodes CASSQVWPNYEQYF.

CDR3 nucleotide sequence: TGTGCCAGCACCGGGGGTGGGGGCTATGGCTACACCTTC. This encodes CASTGGGGYGYTF. The gene calls are TRBV25-1 and TRBJ1-2; possibly TRBD1 for D (5 bases). This CDR3 is 13 amino acids long. Trimming removed 7 bases from V and 4 bases from J, with 13 bases in between. Germline values: CDR1 MGHDK, CDR2 SYGVNS.

This rearrangement joins TRBV5-1 to TRBJ1-2, with TRBD1 matching 8 bases. CDR1 is SGHRS and CDR2 is YFSETQ in the germline V gene. V shed 6 bases and J 1 base; nucleotides not matched to a gene: 8. The CDR3 has 15 residues. CDR3 DNA: TGCGCCAGCACCACGGGACAGGCTTATAACTATGGCTACACCTTC. Amino acids: CASTTGQAYNYGYTF.

This clone was detected once. The CDR3 spells CSVDRGNTEAFF. CDR3 DNA sequence: TGCAGCGTTGATCGGGGTAACACTGAAGCTTTCTTT. The genes are TRBV29-1 and TRBJ1-1; D is undetermined. The CDR3 loop spans 12 amino acids. The V end was cut by 3 bases, the J end by 2 bases, with 7 bases between. Per germline, CDR1 SQVTM and CDR2 ANQGSEA.

The V and J genes are TRBV11-3 and TRBJ2-5; the D gene is possibly TRBD2 (5 bases). The CDR3 consists of 18 residues. Germline V lookup: CDR1 SGHNT, CDR2 YENEEA. The V gene lost 4 bases and the J gene lost 4 bases, with 25 bases spanning the gap. The CDR3 sequence: CASSSSRGKVGGRETQYF. CDR3 coding DNA: TGTGCCAGCAGCTCCTCACGGGGTAAAGTAGGTGGAAGAGAGACCCAGTACTTC.

The chain has TRBV7-3 and TRBJ2-3; 9 bases line up with TRBD2. V shed 5 bases and J 5 bases; nucleotides not matched to a gene: 11. The CDR3 runs 16 residues. CDR1 is SGHTA and CDR2 is FQGTGA in the germline V gene. CDR3 sequence (DNA): TGTGCCAGCAGCGTTTATCCGGGACTAGCAATAGATACGCAGTATTTT. Translating it yields CASSVYPGLAIDTQYF.

The CDR3 here is CASSQDGLGPADTQYF. The CDR3 nucleotides are TGCGCCAGCAGCCAAGATGGGCTGGGTCCGGCAGATACGCAGTATTTT. This chain uses TRBV4-3 with TRBJ2-3, with unresolved D. V lost 0 bases, J lost 4 bases, and 14 bases lay in between. There are 16 residues in the CDR3. Germline lookup yields CDR1 LGHNA and CDR2 YSLEER.

The J gene is TRBJ2-1, the V gene TRBV7-2; 10 bases line up with TRBD2. The V gene's germline CDR1 is SGHTA and CDR2 FQGNSA. With 2 bases clipped from V and 4 bases from J, the junction kept 2 bases outside the gene matches. This CDR3 comprises 15 residues. This chain's CDR3 is CASSLQLAGYNEQFF. CDR3 nucleotide sequence: TGTGCCAGCAGCTTACAACTAGCGGGATACAATGAGCAGTTCTTC.

The sample holds one count of this clone. The rearrangement joins TRBV23-1 to TRBJ2-1, with D hard to call. TRBV23-1 is reported as an ORF; its role is uncertain. V gave up 5 bases and J gave up 5 bases, with 4 bases separating them. The length of the CDR3 is 11 residues. CDR3 DNA: TGCGCCAGCAGTGAGAACAATGAGCAGTTCTTC. Encoded protein: CASSENNEQFF.

This clone was observed once. V usage is TRBV6-6 and J usage is TRBJ1-1; D ambiguous. The CDR3 loop spans 13 amino acids. Germline assignment: CDR1 MNHNY and CDR2 SVGAGI (reference sequence). The germline V and J ends were trimmed by 5 bases and 0 bases, with 7 bases remaining between them. CDR3 amino acids: CASSDTMNTEAFF. In nucleotides, the CDR3 is TGTGCCAGCAGTGACACGATGAACACTGAAGCTTTCTTT.

CDR3 region: CASSLGQGYGYTF. CDR3 bases: TGTGCCAGCAGTTTAGGGCAGGGCTATGGCTACACCTTC. The chain combines TRBV12-3 or TRBV12-4 with TRBJ1-2; D might be TRBD1 (5 bases). The CDR3 loop spans 13 amino acids. V gave up 1 base and J gave up 4 bases, with 7 bases separating them.

The rearrangement joins TRBV5-1 to TRBJ2-7; D is perhaps TRBD2 (5 bases). The germline CDR1 and CDR2 sequences are SGHRS and YFSETQ. CDR3 size: 13 residues. The DNA for the CDR3 is TGCACCAGCAGCCCCGGACGAGGAGGCGAGCAGTACGTC. Translation gives CTSSPGRGGEQYV.

CDR3 protein: CASSPPPGKFDFLNQPQHF. CDR3 DNA sequence: TGTGCCAGCTCCCCCCCGCCAGGGAAGTTCGACTTTCTCAATCAGCCCCAGCATTTT. This rearrangement joins TRBV18 to TRBJ1-5, with D possibly TRBD1 on 5 matching bases. The CDR3 spans 19 residues. V was clipped by 6 bases and J by 3 bases, with 27 bases between them. Per the germline V gene, CDR1 is KGHSH and CDR2 is LQKENI.

This chain joins TRBV7-8 and TRBJ2-1, with D hard to call. CDR3 length: 13 residues. V was cut by 0 bases and J by 4 bases, with 4 bases left in between. The V gene's germline CDR1 is SGHVS and CDR2 FQNEAQ. This chain's CDR3 is CASSLAQYNEQFF. CDR3 coding DNA: TGTGCCAGCAGCTTAGCACAGTACAATGAGCAGTTCTTC.

The chain recombines TRBV7-9 with TRBJ1-4; D remains ambiguous. CDR1 SEHNR and CDR2 FQNEAQ come from the germline V gene (reference sequence). The CDR3 contains 14 residues. Trimming removed 1 base at V and 3 bases at J, with 6 bases between. The CDR3 DNA sequence: TGTGCCAGCAGCTTAGGGCAGGCTAATGAAAAACTGTTTTTT. It encodes CASSLGQANEKLFF.

This rearrangement joins TRBV9 to TRBJ2-1; D gene ambiguous. Germline V gene sequence: CDR1 SGDLS, CDR2 YYNGEE. Trimming cost V 4 bases and J 5 bases, with 10 bases left between them. The CDR3 extends over 13 amino acids. The CDR3, as DNA: TGTGCCAGCAGCTCACGACTGGACAATGAGCAGTTCTTC. Protein: CASSSRLDNEQFF.

To note about this clone: At the DNA level, this CDR3 is encoded by other sequences in the same sample as well. The gene calls are TRBV10-3 and TRBJ2-1; TRBD1 aligns across 8 bases. The CDR3 extends over 15 amino acids. Germline lookup yields CDR1 ENHRY and CDR2 SYGVKD. Trimming removed 0 bases from V and 3 bases from J; junction bases left unmatched: 1. In DNA, the CDR3 is TGTGCCATCAGTGAGTCGGGACAGGACTACAATGAGCAGTTCTTC. Translated, it gives CAISESGQDYNEQFF.

As for this clone: One end of the junction fails to match germline, which may point to a read error. This chain joins TRBV28 and TRBJ1-1, with 8 bases matching TRBD1. CDR1 MDHEN and CDR2 SYDVKM come from the germline V gene. This CDR3 spans 13 amino acids. This CDR3 reads CASSLRQGFESFF. In DNA, the CDR3 is TGTGCCAGCAGCTTAAGACAGGGGTTTGAATCTTTCTTT.

This rearrangement joins TRBV7-2 to TRBJ2-1; 12 bases line up with TRBD2. V gave up 4 bases and J gave up 9 bases; unmatched junction bases: 7. Germline-derived CDR1 and CDR2 are SGHTA and FQGNSA. The CDR3 sequence is 15 residues long. CDR3 nucleotides: TGTGCCAGCAGCTCCCGACTAGCGGGAGTTCCTGAGCAGTTCTTC. Translating it yields CASSSRLAGVPEQFF.

A word on this clone: Given a much more abundant clone one base away, this may be a read error. The rearrangement joins TRBV5-4 to TRBJ1-2; 7 bases match TRBD1. The CDR3 runs to 13 residues. With 4 bases clipped from V and 4 bases from J, the junction kept 4 bases outside the gene matches. Germline V lookup: CDR1 SGHNT, CDR2 YYREEE (reference sequence). DNA of the CDR3: TGTGCCAGCAGCCCCGGGACAGCCTATGGCTACACCTTC. Protein sequence: CASSPGTAYGYTF.

The rearrangement uses TRBV6-5 and TRBJ2-5; D not certain. V gave up 6 bases and J gave up 5 bases, with 13 bases separating them. Germline V gene data show CDR1 as MNHEY and CDR2 as SVGAGI. The CDR3 runs 13 residues. CDR3 in amino acids: CASRIYHGETQYF. CDR3 DNA sequence: TGTGCCAGCAGGATCTACCACGGGGAGACCCAGTACTTC.

Remarks on this clone: At one end the junction does not follow the germline gene, possibly because of a read error. The chain joins TRBV28 to TRBJ2-1; TRBD2 is a possible D gene (5 bases). Germline V lookup: CDR1 MDHEN, CDR2 SYDVKM. This CDR3 contains 16 residues. For the CDR3, the DNA is TGTGCCAGCGGTTTTGAGGGATTAAGCTCCTACAATGAGCAGTTCTTC. Translation: CASGFEGLSSYNEQFF.

This chain joins TRBV18 and TRBJ2-1; D is uncertain. The CDR3 is 15 amino acids. V gave up 2 bases and J gave up 0 bases, with 8 bases separating them. The germline V gene has CDR1 KGHSH and CDR2 LQKENI. CDR3 in amino acids: CASSPERSSYNEQFF. CDR3 coding DNA: TGTGCCAGCTCACCAGAACGTAGCTCCTACAATGAGCAGTTCTTC. Using reference TRBV18 and TRBJ2-1 for the parts outside the CDR3, the full variable domain is NAGVMQNPRHLVRRRGQEARLRCSPMKGHSHVYWYRQLPEEGLKFMVYLQKENIIDESGMPKERFSAEFPKEGPSILRIQQVVRGDSAAYFCASSPERSSYNEQFFGPGTRLTVL.

The gene calls are TRBV7-3 and TRBJ2-2; TRBD1 agrees at 7 bases. CDR1 and CDR2 from the germline V gene are SGHTA and FQGTGA. V gave up 5 bases and J gave up 1 base; unmatched junction bases: 7. The CDR3 runs to 16 residues. This CDR3 is CASSTGAARNTGELFF. The CDR3 DNA follows: TGTGCCAGCAGCACAGGGGCGGCAAGGAACACCGGGGAGCTGTTTTTT.

The chain combines TRBV9 with TRBJ2-7; the D gene is possibly TRBD2 (5 bases). CDR1 is SGDLS, CDR2 YYNGEE, per germline. V was pared by 0 bases and J by 7 bases, with 14 bases between. The CDR3 is 14 amino acids. CDR3 sequence: CASSVAPEGGEQYV. The CDR3 bases are TGTGCCAGCAGCGTAGCCCCTGAGGGTGGTGAGCAGTACGTC.